This T cell receptor (beta chain) originates from a study of cytomegalovirus exposure and HLA in healthy donors. In the study overall: From HLA-typed donors, an early data release held approximately 85 million unique TCRs.

In nominal health when sampled, donors likely had unrecorded immune exposures nonetheless. Concerning this clone: Its target is unknown.

PCR primers comprised 60 Vbeta and 13 Jbeta primers. Authors' methods: Roughly 10 million shared chains were among around 80 million unique TCR beta chains counted in a later analysis. Profiled with immunoSEQ multiplex PCR; TCRdb holds only in-frame clones, not every one. That table is the source of V, J and clone size, and D and trimming were worked out from the DNA. The sample holds around 180,000 clones, over 60% seen once. Study-wide results and limits: Reported results showed that the classifier diagnosed cytomegalovirus status with high specificity and sensitivity.

This TCR was recovered from a woman between 40 and 55 years old in good health and CMV-seronegative. The sequencing sample was made of PBMCs.

The CDR3 nucleotides are TGTGCCAGTAGTATAGATCGTCCGGGGGGACCGGCCTACGAGCAGTACTTC. Protein sequence: CASSIDRPGGPAYEQYF. The chain recombines TRBV19 with TRBJ2-7; 7 nucleotides agree with TRBD2. The germline V gene has CDR1 LNHDA and CDR2 SQIVND (reference sequence). The CDR3 spans 17 residues. V trimming: 0 bases; J trimming: 2 bases; junction bases outside the gene matches: 10.